The clone carrying this T cell receptor (beta chain) showed up just a few times. The data were produced by immunoSEQ multiplex PCR, yet TCRdb's version contains in-frame clones alone and is incomplete. This table holds tens of thousands of clones, about 81% found once. The data were taken from a study of blood T cell repertoires in COVID-19. Sequencing input: peripheral blood. The TCR was taken from a man of 80 years or more with acute or convalescent COVID-19.

CDR3 protein: CASSLMTGGGNEQYF. Here the CDR3 DNA reads TGCGCCAGCAGCTTGATGACAGGGGGAGGGAACGAGCAGTACTTC. The genes are TRBV5-1 and TRBJ2-7; TRBD1 matches at 9 bases. Germline V gives CDR1 SGHRS, CDR2 YFSETQ. V lost 1 base and J lost 5; bases outside the gene matches: 7. The CDR3 loop spans 15 amino acids.